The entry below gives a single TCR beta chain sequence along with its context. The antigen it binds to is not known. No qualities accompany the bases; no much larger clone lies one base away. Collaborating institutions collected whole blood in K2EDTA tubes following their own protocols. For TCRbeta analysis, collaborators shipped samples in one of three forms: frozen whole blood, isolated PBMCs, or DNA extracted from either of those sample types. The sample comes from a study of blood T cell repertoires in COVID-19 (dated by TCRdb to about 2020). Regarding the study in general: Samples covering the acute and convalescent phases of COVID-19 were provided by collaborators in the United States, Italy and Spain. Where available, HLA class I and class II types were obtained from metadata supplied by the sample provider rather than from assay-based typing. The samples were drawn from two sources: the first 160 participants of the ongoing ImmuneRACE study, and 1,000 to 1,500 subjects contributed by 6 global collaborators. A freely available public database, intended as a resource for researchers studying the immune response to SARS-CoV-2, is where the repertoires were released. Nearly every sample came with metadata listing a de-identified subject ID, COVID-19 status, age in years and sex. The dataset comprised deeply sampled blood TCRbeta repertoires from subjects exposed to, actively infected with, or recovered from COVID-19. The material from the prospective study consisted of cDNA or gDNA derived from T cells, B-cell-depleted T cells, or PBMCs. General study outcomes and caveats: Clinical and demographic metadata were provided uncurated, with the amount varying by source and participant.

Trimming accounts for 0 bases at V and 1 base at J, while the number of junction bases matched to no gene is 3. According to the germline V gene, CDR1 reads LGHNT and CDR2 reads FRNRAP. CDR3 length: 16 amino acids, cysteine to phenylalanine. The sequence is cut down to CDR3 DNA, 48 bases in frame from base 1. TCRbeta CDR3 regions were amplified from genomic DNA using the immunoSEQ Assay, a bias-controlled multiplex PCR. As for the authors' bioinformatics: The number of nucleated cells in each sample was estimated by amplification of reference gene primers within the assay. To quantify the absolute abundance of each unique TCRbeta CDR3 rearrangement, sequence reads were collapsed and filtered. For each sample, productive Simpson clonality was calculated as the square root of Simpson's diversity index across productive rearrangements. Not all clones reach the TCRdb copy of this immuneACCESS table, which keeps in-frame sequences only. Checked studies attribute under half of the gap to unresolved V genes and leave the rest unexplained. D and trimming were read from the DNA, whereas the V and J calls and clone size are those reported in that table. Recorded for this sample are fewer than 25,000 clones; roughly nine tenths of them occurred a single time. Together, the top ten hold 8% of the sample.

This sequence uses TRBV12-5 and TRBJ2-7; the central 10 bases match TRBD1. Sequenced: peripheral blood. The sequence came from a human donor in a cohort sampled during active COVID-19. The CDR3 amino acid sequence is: CASGLVLGQGSYEQYF. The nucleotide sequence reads TGTGCTAGTGGTTTGGTCCTGGGACAGGGGTCCTACGAGCAGTACTTC.